The source of this T cell receptor beta chain is a study of Graves' ophthalmopathy and Graves' hyperthyroidism. The wider study: Stable hyperthyroidism denotes an absence of ophthalmopathy throughout 18 months of follow-up. Findings and limits, study-wide: Using a 13-signature model, the authors split ophthalmopathy from stable hyperthyroidism, with roughly 91% sensitivity and around 84% specificity. Most expanded thyroid clonotypes above 0.001 frequency also appeared in blood.

CDR1 is SGHDT and CDR2 is YYEEEE in the germline V gene. With 4 bases removed from V and 5 bases from J, the gap between germline ends came to 18 bases. The CDR3 loop spans 15 amino acids. This clonotype was recorded at least ten times. Its target is unknown. Other autoimmune diseases, uncontrolled infections, pregnancy or lactation ruled patients out of participation. RNA transcripts provided the template for amplifying TCR beta CDR3 regions. First-round RT-PCR employed HTBI primers, with a second-round multiplex PCR after it. TCRdb itself ran the multiplex PCR reads through MiXCR, one entry per CDR3 protein. The data contain 1 million to 1.3 million distinct CDR3 sequences, less than 45% of them singletons.

Sample: peripheral blood or thyroid tissue (not recorded which). This TCR was recovered from an adult man with Graves' hyperthyroidism. The V and J genes are TRBV5-6 and TRBJ1-2; unclear D gene. In nucleotides, the CDR3 is TGTGCCAGCAGCACTACCGGGCCCCACGATTATGGCTACACCTTC. Amino acid sequence: CASSTTGPHDYGYTF. Full variable domain (missing parts from reference TRBV5-6 and TRBJ1-2): DAGVTQSPTHLIKTRGQQVTLRCSPKSGHDTVSWYQQALGQGPQFIFQYYEEEERQRGNFPDRFSGHQFPNYSSELNVNALLLGDSALYLCASSTTGPHDYGYTFGSGTRLTVV.